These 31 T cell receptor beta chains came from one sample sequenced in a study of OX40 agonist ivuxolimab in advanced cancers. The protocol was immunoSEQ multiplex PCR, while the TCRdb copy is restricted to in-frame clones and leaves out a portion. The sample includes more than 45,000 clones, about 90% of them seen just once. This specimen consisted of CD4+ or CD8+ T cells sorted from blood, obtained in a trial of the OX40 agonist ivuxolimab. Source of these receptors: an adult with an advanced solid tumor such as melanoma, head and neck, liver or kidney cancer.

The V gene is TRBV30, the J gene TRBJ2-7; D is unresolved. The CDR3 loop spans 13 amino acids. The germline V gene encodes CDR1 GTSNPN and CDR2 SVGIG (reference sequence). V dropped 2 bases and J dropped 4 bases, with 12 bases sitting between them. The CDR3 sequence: CAWSMGRAYEQYF. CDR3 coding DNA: TGTGCCTGGAGTATGGGCAGAGCTTACGAGCAGTACTTC.

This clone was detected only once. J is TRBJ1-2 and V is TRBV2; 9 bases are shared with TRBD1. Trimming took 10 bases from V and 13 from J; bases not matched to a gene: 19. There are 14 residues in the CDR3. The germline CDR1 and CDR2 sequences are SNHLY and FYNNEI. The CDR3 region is CATYIPGQGIQVTF. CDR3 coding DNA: TGTGCCACCTATATCCCGGGACAGGGTATTCAGGTCACCTTC.

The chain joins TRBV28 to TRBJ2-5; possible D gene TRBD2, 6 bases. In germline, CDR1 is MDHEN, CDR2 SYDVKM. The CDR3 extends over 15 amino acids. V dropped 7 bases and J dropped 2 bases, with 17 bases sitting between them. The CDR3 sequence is CASNLAHRNQETQYF. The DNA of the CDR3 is TGTGCCAGCAATCTAGCGCACCGGAATCAAGAGACCCAGTACTTC.

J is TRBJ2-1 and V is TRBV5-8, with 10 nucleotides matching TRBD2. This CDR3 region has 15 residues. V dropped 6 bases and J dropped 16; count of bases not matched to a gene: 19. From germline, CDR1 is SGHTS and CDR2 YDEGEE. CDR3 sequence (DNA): TGTGCCAGCAACAAAGAGCTAGCGGGGGCCACAAGAGGTTTCTTC. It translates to CASNKELAGATRGFF.

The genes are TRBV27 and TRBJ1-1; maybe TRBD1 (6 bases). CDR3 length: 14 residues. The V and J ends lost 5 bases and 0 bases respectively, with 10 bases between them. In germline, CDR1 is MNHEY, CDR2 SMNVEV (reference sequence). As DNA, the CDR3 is TGTGCCAGCAGTACCGGACAGCTGAACACTGAAGCTTTCTTT. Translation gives CASSTGQLNTEAFF.

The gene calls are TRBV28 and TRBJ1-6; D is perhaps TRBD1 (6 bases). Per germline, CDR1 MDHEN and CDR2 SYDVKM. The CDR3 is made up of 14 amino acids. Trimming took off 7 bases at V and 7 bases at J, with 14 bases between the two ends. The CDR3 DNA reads TGTGCCAGCATTCAACAGGGCGGGAATTCACCCCTCCACTTT. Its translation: CASIQQGGNSPLHF.

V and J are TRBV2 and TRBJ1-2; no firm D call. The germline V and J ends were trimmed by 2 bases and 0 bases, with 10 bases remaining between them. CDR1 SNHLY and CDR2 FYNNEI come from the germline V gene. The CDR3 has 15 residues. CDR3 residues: CASSESPRSNYGYTF. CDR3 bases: TGTGCCAGCAGTGAATCCCCGCGGTCTAACTATGGCTACACCTTC.

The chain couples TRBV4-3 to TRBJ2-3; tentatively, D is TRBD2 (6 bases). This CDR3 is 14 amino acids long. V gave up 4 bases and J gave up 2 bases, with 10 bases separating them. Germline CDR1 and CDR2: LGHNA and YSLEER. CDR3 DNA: TGCGCCAGCAGCCCAACTAGCATCACAGATACGCAGTATTTT. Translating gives CASSPTSITDTQYF.

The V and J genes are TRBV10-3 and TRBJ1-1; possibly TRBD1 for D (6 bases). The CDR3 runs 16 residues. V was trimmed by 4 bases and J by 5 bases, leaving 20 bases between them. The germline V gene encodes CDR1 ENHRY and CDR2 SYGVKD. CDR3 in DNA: TGTGCCATCAGTGGCCTACAGGCTCCAGGGGAAACTGAAGCTTTCTTT. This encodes CAISGLQAPGETEAFF.

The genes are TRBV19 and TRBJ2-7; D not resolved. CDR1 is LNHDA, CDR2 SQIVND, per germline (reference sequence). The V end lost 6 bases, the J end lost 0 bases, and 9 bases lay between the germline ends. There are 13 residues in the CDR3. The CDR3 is CASSPGSSYEQYF. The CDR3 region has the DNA TGTGCCAGTAGCCCGGGCAGCTCCTACGAGCAGTACTTC.

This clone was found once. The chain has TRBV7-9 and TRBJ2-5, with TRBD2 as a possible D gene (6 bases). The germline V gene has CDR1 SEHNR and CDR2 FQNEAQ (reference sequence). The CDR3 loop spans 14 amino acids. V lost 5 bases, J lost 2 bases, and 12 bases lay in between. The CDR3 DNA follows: TGTGCCAGCAGCGGGGACTGGCTTCAAGAGACCCAGTACTTC. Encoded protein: CASSGDWLQETQYF.

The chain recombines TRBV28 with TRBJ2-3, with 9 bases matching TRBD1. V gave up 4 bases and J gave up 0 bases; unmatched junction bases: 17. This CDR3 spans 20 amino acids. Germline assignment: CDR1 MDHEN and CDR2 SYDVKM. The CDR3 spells CASSSLFDRGEVSSTDTQYF. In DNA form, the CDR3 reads TGTGCCAGCAGTTCCCTCTTTGACAGGGGGGAGGTTTCTAGCACAGATACGCAGTATTTT.

The CDR3: CASSVAGDYEQYF. CDR3 coding DNA: TGTGCCAGCAGTGTAGCGGGGGACTACGAGCAGTACTTC. The chain links TRBV25-1 to TRBJ2-7; TRBD2 agrees at 9 bases. Germline CDR1 MGHDK, CDR2 SYGVNS. The CDR3 is 13 amino acids. V was clipped by 4 bases and J by 3 bases; unmatched bases: 1.

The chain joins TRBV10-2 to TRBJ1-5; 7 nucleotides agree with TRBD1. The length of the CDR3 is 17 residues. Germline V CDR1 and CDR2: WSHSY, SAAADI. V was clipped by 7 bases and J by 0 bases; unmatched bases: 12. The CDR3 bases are TGCGCCAGCAAGGTTGAGGGGGCAATTTATAGCAATCAGCCCCAGCATTTT. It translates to CASKVEGAIYSNQPQHF.

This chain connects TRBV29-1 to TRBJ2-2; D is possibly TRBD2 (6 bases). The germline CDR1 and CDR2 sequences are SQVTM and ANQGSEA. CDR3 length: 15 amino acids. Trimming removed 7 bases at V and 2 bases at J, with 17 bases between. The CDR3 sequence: CSGTLAETNTGELFF. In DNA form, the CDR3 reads TGCAGCGGGACGTTAGCGGAGACTAACACCGGGGAGCTGTTTTTT.

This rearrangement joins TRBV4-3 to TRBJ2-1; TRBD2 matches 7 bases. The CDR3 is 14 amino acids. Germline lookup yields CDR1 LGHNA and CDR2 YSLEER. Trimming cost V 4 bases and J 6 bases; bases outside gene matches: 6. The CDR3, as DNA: TGCGCCAGCAGCCCTGAGGGAGGGAGCAATGAGCAGTTCTTC. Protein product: CASSPEGGSNEQFF.

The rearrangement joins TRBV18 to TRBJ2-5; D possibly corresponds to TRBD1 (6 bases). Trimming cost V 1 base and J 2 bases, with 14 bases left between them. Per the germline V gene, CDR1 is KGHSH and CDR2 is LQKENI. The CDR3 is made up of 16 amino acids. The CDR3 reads CASSPLWTAEQETQYF. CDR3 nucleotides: TGTGCCAGCTCACCACTTTGGACAGCCGAGCAAGAGACCCAGTACTTC.

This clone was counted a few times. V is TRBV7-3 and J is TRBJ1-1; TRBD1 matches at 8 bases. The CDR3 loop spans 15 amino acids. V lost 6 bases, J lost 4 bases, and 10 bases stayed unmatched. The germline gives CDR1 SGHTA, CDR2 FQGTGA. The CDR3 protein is CASRQPTGGGTEAFF. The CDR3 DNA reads TGTGCCAGCAGGCAACCTACAGGGGGTGGCACTGAAGCTTTCTTT.

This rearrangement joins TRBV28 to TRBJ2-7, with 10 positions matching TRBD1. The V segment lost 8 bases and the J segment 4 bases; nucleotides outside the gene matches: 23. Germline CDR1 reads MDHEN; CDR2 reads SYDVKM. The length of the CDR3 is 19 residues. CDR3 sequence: CASSPSSLRRGTGVYEQYF. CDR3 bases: TGTGCCAGCTCACCAAGTTCCCTTCGGCGAGGGACAGGGGTTTACGAGCAGTACTTC.

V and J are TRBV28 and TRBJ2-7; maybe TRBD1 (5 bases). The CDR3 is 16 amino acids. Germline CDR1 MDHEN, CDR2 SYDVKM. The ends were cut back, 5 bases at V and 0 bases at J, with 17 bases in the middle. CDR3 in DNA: TGTGCCAGCAGTCCCGGAAGGGGAATATTCTCCTACGAGCAGTACTTC. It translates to CASSPGRGIFSYEQYF.

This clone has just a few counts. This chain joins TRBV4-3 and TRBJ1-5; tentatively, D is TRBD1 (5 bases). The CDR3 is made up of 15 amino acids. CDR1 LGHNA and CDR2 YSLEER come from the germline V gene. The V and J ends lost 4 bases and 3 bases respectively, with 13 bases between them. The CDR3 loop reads CASSLNQGTNQPQHF. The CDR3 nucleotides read TGCGCCAGCAGCCTCAATCAGGGCACCAATCAGCCCCAGCATTTT.

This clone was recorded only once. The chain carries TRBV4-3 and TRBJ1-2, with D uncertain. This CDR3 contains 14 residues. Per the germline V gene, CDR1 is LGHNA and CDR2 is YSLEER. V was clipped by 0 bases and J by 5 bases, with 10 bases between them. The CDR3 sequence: CASSQDTGFYGYTF. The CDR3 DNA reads TGCGCCAGCAGCCAAGATACGGGATTTTATGGCTACACCTTC.

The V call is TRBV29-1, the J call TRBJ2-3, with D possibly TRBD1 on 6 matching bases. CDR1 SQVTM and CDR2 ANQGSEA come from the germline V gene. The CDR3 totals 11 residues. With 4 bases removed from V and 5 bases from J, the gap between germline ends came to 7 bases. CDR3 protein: CSVAGEDTQYF. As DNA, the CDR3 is TGCAGCGTTGCAGGGGAAGATACGCAGTATTTT.

The CDR3 reads CASSPTSGGEQYF. The CDR3 region has the DNA TGTGCCAGCAGCCCGACTAGCGGGGGCGAGCAGTATTTT. This chain links TRBV6-5 with TRBJ2-3; 12 bases line up with TRBD2. The germline V gene has CDR1 MNHEY and CDR2 SVGAGI. V was pared by 6 bases and J by 11 bases, with 6 bases of the junction left unmatched. The CDR3 spans 13 residues.

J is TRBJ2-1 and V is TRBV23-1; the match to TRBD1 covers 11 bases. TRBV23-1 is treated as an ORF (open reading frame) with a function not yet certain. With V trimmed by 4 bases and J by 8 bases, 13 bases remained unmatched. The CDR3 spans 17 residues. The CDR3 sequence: CASSRDGGQGVPDEQFF. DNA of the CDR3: TGCGCCAGCAGTCGTGATGGGGGACAGGGGGTTCCGGATGAGCAGTTCTTC.

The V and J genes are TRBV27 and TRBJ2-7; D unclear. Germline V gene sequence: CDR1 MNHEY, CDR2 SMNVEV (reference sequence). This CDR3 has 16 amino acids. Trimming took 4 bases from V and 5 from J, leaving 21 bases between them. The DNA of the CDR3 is TGTGCCAGCAGTTCCCCCTTTTTAAGAGGCGGCGACGAGCAGTACTTC. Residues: CASSSPFLRGGDEQYF.

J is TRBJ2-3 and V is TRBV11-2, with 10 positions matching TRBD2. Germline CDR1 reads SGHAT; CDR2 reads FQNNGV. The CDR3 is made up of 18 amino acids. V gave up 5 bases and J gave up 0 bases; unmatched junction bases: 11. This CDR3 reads CASSPNSGGATSTDTQYF. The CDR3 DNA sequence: TGTGCCAGCAGCCCTAACAGCGGGGGGGCGACTAGCACAGATACGCAGTATTTT.

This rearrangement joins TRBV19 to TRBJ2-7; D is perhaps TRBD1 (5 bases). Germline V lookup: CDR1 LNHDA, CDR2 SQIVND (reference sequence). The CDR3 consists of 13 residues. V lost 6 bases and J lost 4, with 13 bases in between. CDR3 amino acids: CASSYGQKYEQYF. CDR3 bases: TGTGCCAGTAGCTACGGACAAAAGTACGAGCAGTACTTC.

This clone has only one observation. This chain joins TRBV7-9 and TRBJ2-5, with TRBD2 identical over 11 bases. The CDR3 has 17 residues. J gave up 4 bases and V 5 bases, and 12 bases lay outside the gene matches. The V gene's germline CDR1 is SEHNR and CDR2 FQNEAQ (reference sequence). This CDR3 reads CASSAGLADPNLETQYF. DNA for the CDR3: TGTGCCAGCAGCGCGGGACTAGCGGACCCTAACCTAGAGACCCAGTACTTC.

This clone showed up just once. CDR3 region: CASSKNGDGDYEQYF. DNA for the CDR3: TGCGCCAGCAGTAAAAATGGGGACGGCGATTACGAGCAGTACTTC. The gene calls are TRBV10-1 and TRBJ2-7, with D possibly called TRBD1 or TRBD2 (5 bases each). V gave up 5 bases and J gave up 4 bases, with 18 bases separating them. This CDR3 spans 15 amino acids. From germline, CDR1 is WNHNN and CDR2 SYGVQD (reference sequence).

CDR3 region: CASSRTSGPGETQYF. CDR3 DNA sequence: TGTGCCAGCTCACGGACTAGCGGCCCGGGGGAGACCCAGTACTTC. This chain uses TRBV28 with TRBJ2-5; 10 nucleotides match TRBD2. Germline V gene sequence: CDR1 MDHEN, CDR2 SYDVKM. V was clipped by 8 bases and J by 5 bases; unmatched bases: 11. CDR3 length equals 15 residues. The full variable domain, with the rest looked up from reference TRBV28 and TRBJ2-5, is DVKVTQSSRYLVKRTGEKVFLECVQDMDHENMFWYRQDPGLGLRLIYFSYDVKMKEKGDIPEGYSVSREKKERFSLILESASTNQTSMYLCASSRTSGPGETQYFGPGTRLLVL.